The present TCR beta chain was sequenced within a study of cytomegalovirus exposure and HLA in healthy donors. Findings of the study overall: Within the 120 or so validation repertoires, first-cohort TCR clusters tended to co-occur, according to a later analysis.

Concerning this clone itself: Its antigen is not identified.

Some clones are missing from TCRdb's copy, which holds only in-frame ones; the method was immunoSEQ multiplex PCR. Of 150,000 to 250,000 clones in the sample, roughly 81% were seen once. The donors were members of the approximately 110-subject validation cohort (separate from the approximately 670-subject first cohort). The V segment lost 5 bases and the J segment 4 bases; nucleotides outside the gene matches: 8. This CDR3 is built from 14 residues. Germline CDR1 MNHEY, CDR2 SVGAGI. The sequence was collected from a woman younger than 45 in good health and CMV-seronegative. The rearrangement joins TRBV6-5 to TRBJ2-7, with 7 positions matching TRBD1. Source material: PBMCs. The CDR3: CASSRQGVQYEQYF. The DNA for the CDR3 is TGTGCCAGCAGTAGACAGGGCGTTCAGTACGAGCAGTACTTC.